The 27 T cell receptor beta chains listed next were all sequenced from one sample in a study of T cell responses to AZD1222 COVID-19 vaccine. Data came from immunoSEQ multiplex PCR; TCRdb stores just in-frame clones and leaves some out. Of more than 85,000 clones in the sample, 85% to 95% were seen once. The sequencing here drew on peripheral blood, taken on day 0 of AZD1222 vaccination. The receptors were gathered from an adult in good health.

The J gene is TRBJ1-6, the V gene TRBV29-1; weak D call: TRBD1 (6 bases). The CDR3 sequence is 15 residues long. The germline V gene has CDR1 SQVTM and CDR2 ANQGSEA. The V and J ends lost 6 bases and 3 bases respectively, with 15 bases between them. CDR3 region: CSVKLGQNYNSPLHF. The CDR3 nucleotides read TGCAGCGTCAAACTCGGACAGAACTATAATTCACCCCTCCACTTT.

V is TRBV6-4 and J is TRBJ2-3, with D perhaps matching TRBD1 (6 bases). The CDR3 consists of 16 residues. Trimming pared 1 base from V and 0 bases from J, leaving 11 bases between. Germline CDR1 and CDR2: MRHNA and SNTAGT. The CDR3 region has the DNA TGTGCCAGCAGTGACTTCGTGGGGGCTAGCACAGATACGCAGTATTTT. Residues: CASSDFVGASTDTQYF.

The rearrangement uses TRBV29-1 and TRBJ2-7; D is unresolved. Germline V lookup: CDR1 SQVTM, CDR2 ANQGSEA. The V end was cut by 2 bases, the J end by 4 bases, with 6 bases between. CDR3 size: 11 residues. The CDR3 DNA follows: TGCAGCGTTGAAATCGTATACGAGCAGTACTTC. Protein product: CSVEIVYEQYF.

This clone was recorded only once. This chain links TRBV7-3 with TRBJ2-4; D remains unclear. Trimming removed 3 bases from V and 3 bases from J, with 12 bases in between. This CDR3 has 15 residues. Germline lookup yields CDR1 SGHTA and CDR2 FQGTGA. The CDR3 DNA is TGTGCCAGCAGCTTGGGTACCGGTGGCAAAAACATTCAGTACTTC. This gives the protein CASSLGTGGKNIQYF.

The chain recombines TRBV18 with TRBJ2-7; D is possibly TRBD2 (7 bases). Germline-derived CDR1 and CDR2 are KGHSH and LQKENI. Trimming left V 2 bases short and J 6 bases short, with 14 bases between. The CDR3 covers 14 residues. CDR3 coding DNA: TGTGCCAGCTCACCAGGGGGGCAGCGGGGCGAGCAGTACTTC. Translating gives CASSPGGQRGEQYF. The full variable domain, with the rest looked up from reference TRBV18 and TRBJ2-7, is NAGVMQNPRHLVRRRGQEARLRCSPMKGHSHVYWYRQLPEEGLKFMVYLQKENIIDESGMPKERFSAEFPKEGPSILRIQQVVRGDSAAYFCASSPGGQRGEQYFGPGTRLTVT.

The J gene is TRBJ2-7, the V gene TRBV12-3 or TRBV12-4; D uncertain. CDR3 size: 12 residues. Trimming removed 6 bases from V and 3 bases from J, with 9 bases in between. CDR3: CASSPRGYEQYF. The CDR3 DNA sequence: TGTGCCAGCAGCCCACGCGGCTACGAGCAGTACTTC.

DNA of the CDR3: TGCGCCAGCAGCCAAGAAGTTCCGGGGCGCGGGGTCCACTTT. It is translated as CASSQEVPGRGVHF. The chain recombines TRBV4-1 with TRBJ1-6; a weak D match, TRBD1 (5 bases). Per germline, CDR1 MGHRA and CDR2 YSYEKL. The CDR3 runs to 14 residues. The V and J ends lost 0 bases and 17 bases respectively, with 17 bases between them.

V gene TRBV6-5 combines with J gene TRBJ2-7; tentative D call: TRBD2 (5 bases). Trimming took 4 bases from V and 3 from J, leaving 10 bases between them. Germline V gene lookup returns CDR1 MNHEY and CDR2 SVGAGI. The CDR3 runs 13 residues. In DNA form, the CDR3 reads TGTGCCAGCAGTTCGGGCAGCGGCTACGAGCAGTACTTC. This translates into CASSSGSGYEQYF.

The chain has TRBV28 and TRBJ1-1; a weak D match, TRBD1 (6 bases). V was shortened by 4 bases and J by 4 bases, with 10 bases between the two germline ends. Per germline, CDR1 MDHEN and CDR2 SYDVKM. The CDR3 loop spans 13 amino acids. The CDR3 DNA is TGTGCCAGCAGTTACAGGGTTGGCACTGAAGCTTTCTTT. Translating it yields CASSYRVGTEAFF.

This clone has just one count. The chain couples TRBV30 to TRBJ1-5; D call uncertain. The CDR3 sequence is 13 residues long. The V gene's germline CDR1 is GTSNPN and CDR2 SVGIG (reference sequence). V lost 2 bases, J lost 4 bases, and 9 bases lay in between. The CDR3 protein is CAWSPDGNQPQHF. The CDR3 bases are TGTGCCTGGAGTCCGGACGGGAATCAGCCCCAGCATTTT. Supplemented by reference TRBV30 and TRBJ1-5, the full variable domain reads SQTIHQWPATLVQPVGSPLSLECTVEGTSNPNLYWYRQAAGRGLQLLFYSVGIGQISSEVPQNLSASRPQDRQFILSSKKLLLSDSGFYLCAWSPDGNQPQHFGDGTRLSIL.

The chain links TRBV28 to TRBJ1-4; TRBD1 matches at 7 bases. CDR1 is MDHEN, CDR2 SYDVKM, per germline. The V segment lost 6 bases and the J segment 6 bases; nucleotides outside the gene matches: 10. The CDR3 covers 15 residues. This chain's CDR3 is CASRILRDRYEKLFF. CDR3 sequence (DNA): TGTGCCAGCAGGATCCTACGGGACAGATATGAAAAACTGTTTTTT.

This clone turned up a few times. The V call is TRBV30, the J call TRBJ1-5, with 10 bases aligning to TRBD1. CDR1 GTSNPN and CDR2 SVGIG come from the germline V gene (reference sequence). This CDR3 is built from 15 residues. V dropped 5 bases and J dropped 2; count of bases not matched to a gene: 6. In DNA, the CDR3 is TGTGCCTGGGGGCAAGGGACAGGGGGCAATCAGCCCCAGCATTTT. It translates to CAWGQGTGGNQPQHF. The whole variable domain, filled in from reference TRBV30 and TRBJ1-5, reads SQTIHQWPATLVQPVGSPLSLECTVEGTSNPNLYWYRQAAGRGLQLLFYSVGIGQISSEVPQNLSASRPQDRQFILSSKKLLLSDSGFYLCAWGQGTGGNQPQHFGDGTRLSIL.

V gene TRBV5-1 combines with J gene TRBJ2-3; 10 bases agree with TRBD2. The V segment lost 1 base and the J segment 0 bases; nucleotides outside the gene matches: 2. Germline CDR1 is SGHRS and CDR2 is YFSETQ. This CDR3 spans 16 amino acids. CDR3 coding DNA: TGCGCCAGCAGCTTGACTAGCGGGGCCAGCACAGATACGCAGTATTTT. This sequence encodes CASSLTSGASTDTQYF.

The J gene is TRBJ2-7, the V gene TRBV29-1; D not resolved. Germline CDR1 reads SQVTM; CDR2 reads ANQGSEA. CDR3 length: 12 amino acids. V lost 7 bases and J lost 0, with 10 bases in between. The CDR3 DNA reads TGCAGCGCCGTGGGCGGCTCCTACGAGCAGTACTTC. Translated, it gives CSAVGGSYEQYF.

This clone was counted only a few times. The chain is built from TRBV19 and TRBJ1-5; a weak D match, TRBD1 (5 bases). Germline CDR1 is LNHDA and CDR2 is SQIVND (reference sequence). CDR3 length equals 15 residues. V lost 6 bases to trimming and J lost 2 bases, with 14 bases between them. The CDR3 region is CASRPSWGGNQPQHF. The DNA for the CDR3 is TGTGCCAGTAGACCTTCTTGGGGGGGCAATCAGCCCCAGCATTTT.

The chain couples TRBV2 to TRBJ1-1; D not resolved. Trimming cost V 1 base and J 3 bases, with 3 bases left between them. CDR1 and CDR2 (germline): SNHLY, FYNNEI. There are 12 residues in the CDR3. CDR3 region: CASSEGYTEAFF. In nucleotides, the CDR3 is TGTGCCAGCAGTGAAGGGTACACTGAAGCTTTCTTT. The full variable domain, in which reference TRBV2 and TRBJ1-1 provide the parts outside the CDR3, is EPEVTQTPSHQVTQMGQEVILRCVPISNHLYFYWYRQILGQKVEFLVSFYNNEISEKSEIFDDQFSVERPDGSNFTLKIRSTKLEDSAMYFCASSEGYTEAFFGQGTRLTVV.

The V gene is TRBV2, the J gene TRBJ1-2; D call uncertain. Germline V gives CDR1 SNHLY, CDR2 FYNNEI. The CDR3 contains 14 residues. V gave up 4 bases and J gave up 6 bases, with 15 bases separating them. CDR3 amino acids: CASSVGLIGDGYTF. The CDR3 nucleotides are TGTGCCAGCAGTGTTGGGCTGATCGGGGATGGCTACACCTTC.

The J gene is TRBJ1-5, the V gene TRBV30; 7 nucleotides align to TRBD1. V shed 1 base, J shed 2 bases, and the junction held 5 bases outside the gene matches. The V gene's germline CDR1 is GTSNPN and CDR2 SVGIG (reference sequence). This CDR3 region has 15 residues. This CDR3 reads CAWSAAGTGNQPQHF. The CDR3 nucleotides read TGTGCCTGGAGTGCCGCCGGGACAGGCAATCAGCCCCAGCATTTT. Full variable domain (outside the CDR3, taken from reference TRBV30 and TRBJ1-5): SQTIHQWPATLVQPVGSPLSLECTVEGTSNPNLYWYRQAAGRGLQLLFYSVGIGQISSEVPQNLSASRPQDRQFILSSKKLLLSDSGFYLCAWSAAGTGNQPQHFGDGTRLSIL.

CDR3 sequence reads: CASSSRRTQNQPQHF. CDR3 coding DNA: TGTGCCAGCAGCTCAAGGCGGACCCAAAATCAGCCCCAGCATTTT. The chain combines TRBV7-8 with TRBJ1-5; D not resolved. The CDR3 runs to 15 residues. V gave up 4 bases and J gave up 4 bases, with 14 bases separating them. Germline assignment: CDR1 SGHVS and CDR2 FQNEAQ.

The chain combines TRBV27 with TRBJ2-3; unclear D gene. The CDR3 extends over 14 amino acids. V gave up 1 base and J gave up 2 bases, with 7 bases separating them. Per the germline V gene, CDR1 is MNHEY and CDR2 is SMNVEV (reference sequence). CDR3 DNA sequence: TGTGCCAGCAGTTTATGGTCCTCCACAGATACGCAGTATTTT. This encodes CASSLWSSTDTQYF.

This CDR3 is CASSPRDAGKRRNTGELFF. The CDR3 DNA sequence: TGTGCCAGCAGCCCCCGGGACGCCGGGAAGAGGAGGAACACCGGGGAGCTGTTTTTT. This rearrangement joins TRBV4-2 to TRBJ2-2; D possibly matches TRBD1 or TRBD2 (5 bases each). Germline V CDR1 and CDR2: LGHNA, YNFKEQ. The CDR3 has 19 residues. V was shortened by 4 bases and J by 1 base, with 22 bases between the two germline ends.

The chain has TRBV6-6 and TRBJ1-3; 7 positions agree with TRBD1. There are 14 residues in the CDR3. Germline CDR1 and CDR2: MNHNY and SVGAGI (reference sequence). The V gene end was trimmed by 6 bases and the J gene end by 1 base; junction bases not matched to a gene: 3. CDR3 nucleotides: TGTGCCAGCAGCCGGGACAGTTCTGGAAACACCATATATTTT. Amino acids: CASSRDSSGNTIYF.

The chain joins TRBV3-1 (or the pseudogene TRBV3-2) to TRBJ1-3, with D possibly being TRBD1 (5 bases). The germline gives CDR1 LGHDT, CDR2 YNNKEL (reference sequence). V lost 5 bases and J 6 bases, leaving 17 bases between the germline ends. There are 15 residues in the CDR3. CDR3 protein: CASSRWGTEENTIYF. The CDR3 DNA reads as TGTGCCAGCAGCAGGTGGGGGACGGAAGAAAACACCATATATTTT.

V usage is TRBV28 and J usage is TRBJ1-5, with 9 bases matching TRBD1. The CDR3 sequence is 14 residues long. CDR1 is MDHEN, CDR2 SYDVKM, per germline. The ends lost 6 bases at V and 7 bases at J; junction bases unmatched: 7. The CDR3: CASRLQGARQPQHF. CDR3 bases: TGTGCCAGCAGGCTACAGGGGGCGAGACAGCCCCAGCATTTT. The variable domain in full, completed from reference TRBV28 and TRBJ1-5, reads DVKVTQSSRYLVKRTGEKVFLECVQDMDHENMFWYRQDPGLGLRLIYFSYDVKMKEKGDIPEGYSVSREKKERFSLILESASTNQTSMYLCASRLQGARQPQHFGDGTRLSIL.

This chain joins TRBV7-9 and TRBJ1-1; D is undetermined. This CDR3 contains 13 residues. V lost 4 bases and J 3 bases, leaving 9 bases between the germline ends. Germline CDR1 reads SEHNR; CDR2 reads FQNEAQ (reference sequence). As DNA, the CDR3 is TGTGCCAGCAGCTCAGGATCCCACACTGAAGCTTTCTTT. Amino acid sequence: CASSSGSHTEAFF.

The V call is TRBV5-4, the J call TRBJ1-6, with D maybe TRBD1 (5 bases). The CDR3 length is 16 residues. CDR1 is SGHNT, CDR2 YYREEE, per germline (reference sequence). V was clipped by 4 bases and J by 6 bases, with 17 bases between them. CDR3 loop: CASSTRSGQGNSPLHF. The CDR3 region has the DNA TGTGCCAGCAGCACACGAAGCGGGCAGGGTAATTCACCCCTCCACTTT.

The rearrangement uses TRBV5-4 and TRBJ1-1; a weak D match, TRBD1 (5 bases). This CDR3 has 14 residues. The V end lost 0 bases, the J end lost 0 bases, and 6 bases lay between the germline ends. Germline CDR1 is SGHNT and CDR2 is YYREEE (reference sequence). CDR3 sequence reads: CASSLGTLNTEAFF. As DNA, the CDR3 is TGTGCCAGCAGCTTGGGGACACTGAACACTGAAGCTTTCTTT. Together with reference TRBV5-4 and TRBJ1-1, the CDR3 gives the full variable domain: ETGVTQSPTHLIKTRGQQVTLRCSSQSGHNTVSWYQQALGQGPQFIFQYYREEENGRGNFPPRFSGLQFPNYSSELNVNALELDDSALYLCASSLGTLNTEAFFGQGTRLTVV.